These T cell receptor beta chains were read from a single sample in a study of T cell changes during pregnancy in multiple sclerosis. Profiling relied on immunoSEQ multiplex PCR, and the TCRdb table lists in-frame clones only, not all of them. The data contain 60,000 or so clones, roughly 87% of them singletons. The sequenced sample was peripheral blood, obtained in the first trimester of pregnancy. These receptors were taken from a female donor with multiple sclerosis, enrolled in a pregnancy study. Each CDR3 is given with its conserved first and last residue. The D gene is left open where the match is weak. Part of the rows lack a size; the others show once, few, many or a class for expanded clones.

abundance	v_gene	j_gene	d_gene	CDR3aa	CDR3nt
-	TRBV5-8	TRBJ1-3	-	CASSLRARGLAGNTIYF	TGTGCCAGCAGCTTGAGGGCCAGGGGCTTGGCCGGAAACACCATATATTTT
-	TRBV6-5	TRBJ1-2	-	CASMRAGANYGYTF	TGTGCCAGTATGAGGGCAGGGGCTAACTATGGCTACACCTTC
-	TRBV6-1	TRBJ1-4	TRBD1	CASSEGDRSTNEKLFF	TGTGCCAGCAGCGAAGGGGACAGGTCAACTAATGAAAAACTGTTTTTT
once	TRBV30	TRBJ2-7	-	CAWSPSYEQYF	TGTGCCTGGAGTCCCTCGTACGAGCAGTACTTC
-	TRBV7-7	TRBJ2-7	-	CARNRAHEQYF	TGTGCCAGGAACAGGGCCCACGAGCAGTACTTC
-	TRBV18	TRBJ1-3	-	CASSPRRDAGNTIYF	TGTGCCAGCTCACCACGGCGGGACGCTGGAAACACCATATATTTT
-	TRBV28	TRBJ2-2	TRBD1	CASSIGTANTGELFF	TGTGCCAGCAGCATAGGGACAGCGAACACCGGGGAGCTGTTTTTT
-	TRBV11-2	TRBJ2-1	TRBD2	CASSFELAGAFEQFF	TGTGCCAGCAGCTTTGAACTAGCGGGGGCATTCGAGCAGTTCTTC
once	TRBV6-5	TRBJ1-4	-	CASSYDSPNEKLFF	TGTGCCAGCAGTTATGACAGCCCTAATGAAAAACTGTTTTTT
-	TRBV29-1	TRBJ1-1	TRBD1	CSVLGQGNTEAFF	TGCAGCGTACTCGGACAGGGGAACACTGAAGCTTTCTTT
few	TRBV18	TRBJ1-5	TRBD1	CASSAGQVVSQPQHF	TGTGCCAGCTCAGCAGGACAGGTTGTTAGTCAGCCCCAGCATTTT
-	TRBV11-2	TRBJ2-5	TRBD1	CASSPGQGDLETQYF	TGTGCCAGCAGTCCCGGACAGGGGGATTTGGAGACCCAGTACTTC
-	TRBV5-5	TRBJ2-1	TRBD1	CASSLAGTGDNEQFF	TGTGCCAGCAGCTTGGCCGGGACAGGAGACAATGAGCAGTTCTTC
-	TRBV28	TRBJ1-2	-	CASSSGKPTWRDYGYTF	TGTGCCAGCAGCTCCGGGAAACCTACCTGGAGGGACTATGGCTACACCTTC
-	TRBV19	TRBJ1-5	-	CASTWRGHQPQHF	TGTGCCAGTACTTGGAGAGGGCACCAGCCCCAGCATTTT
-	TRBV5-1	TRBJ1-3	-	CASSLDQGNTIYF	TGCGCCAGCAGCTTGGACCAGGGGAACACCATATATTTT
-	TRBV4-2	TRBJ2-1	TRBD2	CASSQVAGEVRNEQFF	TGTGCCAGCAGCCAGGTAGCGGGAGAGGTTCGGAATGAGCAGTTCTTC
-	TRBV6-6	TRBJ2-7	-	CASSTSYEQYF	TGTGCCAGCAGTACCAGTTACGAGCAGTACTTC
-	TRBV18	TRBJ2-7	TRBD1	CASSPTGAFHEQYF	TGTGCCAGCTCACCAACAGGGGCCTTCCACGAGCAGTACTTC
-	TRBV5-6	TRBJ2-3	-	CASSFLGAGDTQYF	TGTGCCAGCAGCTTCTTGGGGGCGGGAGATACGCAGTATTTT
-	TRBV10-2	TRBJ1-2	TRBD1	CASRQDRGHGYTF	TGCGCCAGCAGACAGGACAGGGGGCATGGCTACACCTTC
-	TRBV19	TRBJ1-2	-	CASSPQTASNYGYTF	TGTGCCAGTAGCCCCCAGACAGCATCCAACTATGGCTACACCTTC
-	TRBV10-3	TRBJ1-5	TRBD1	CAISEQGARSNQPQHF	TGTGCCATCAGTGAGCAGGGGGCGCGGAGCAATCAGCCCCAGCATTTT
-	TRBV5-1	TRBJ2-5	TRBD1	CASSPGQYQETQYF	TGCGCCAGCAGCCCGGGACAGTACCAAGAGACCCAGTACTTC
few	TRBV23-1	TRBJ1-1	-	CASTTVSLTEAFF	TGCGCCAGCACTACAGTTTCCCTCACTGAAGCTTTCTTT
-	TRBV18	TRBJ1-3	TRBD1	CASSRDRGRTGNTIYF	TGTGCCAGCTCACGGGACAGGGGTCGGACTGGAAACACCATATATTTT
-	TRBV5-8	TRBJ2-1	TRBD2	CASRTWGRAVYNEQFF	TGTGCCAGCAGGACCTGGGGGAGGGCCGTGTACAATGAGCAGTTCTTC
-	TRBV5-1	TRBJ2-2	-	CASSLNNWATGELFF	TGCGCCAGCAGCTTGAATAACTGGGCCACCGGGGAGCTGTTTTTT
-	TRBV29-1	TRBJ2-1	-	CSVELAGTYYNEQFF	TGCAGCGTTGAACTGGCGGGGACCTACTACAATGAGCAGTTCTTC
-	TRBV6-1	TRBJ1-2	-	CASSELRGGYTF	TGTGCCAGCAGTGAACTAAGGGGTGGCTACACCTTC
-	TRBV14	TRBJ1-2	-	CASSPGFNYGYTF	TGTGCCAGCAGCCCGGGATTTAACTATGGCTACACCTTC
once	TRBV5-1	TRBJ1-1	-	CASSLAGYRVDTEAFF	TGCGCCAGCAGCTTGGCAGGGTACCGTGTGGACACTGAAGCTTTCTTT
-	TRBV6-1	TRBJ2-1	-	CASSEARRVGGGYNEQFF	TGTGCCAGCAGTGAAGCGCGTCGTGTAGGCGGAGGCTACAATGAGCAGTTCTTC
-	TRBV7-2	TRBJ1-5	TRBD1	CASSPRLGDRGNQPQHF	TGTGCCAGCAGCCCACGGTTGGGTGACAGGGGGAATCAGCCCCAGCATTTT
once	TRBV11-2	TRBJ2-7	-	CASSLLPRDHYEQYF	TGTGCCAGCAGCCTATTGCCGCGGGACCACTACGAGCAGTACTTC
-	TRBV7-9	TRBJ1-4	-	CASSFDRINEKLFF	TGTGCCAGCAGCTTTGACAGAATTAATGAAAAACTGTTTTTT
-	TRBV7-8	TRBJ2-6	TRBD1	CASSLARGLNGANVLTF	TGTGCCAGCAGCTTAGCCAGGGGGCTGAATGGGGCCAACGTCCTGACTTTC
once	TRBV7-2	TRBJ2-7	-	CASSLDYRAYEQYF	TGTGCCAGCAGCTTAGATTACAGGGCCTACGAGCAGTACTTC
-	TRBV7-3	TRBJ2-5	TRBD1	CASSLHPGQQETQYF	TGTGCCAGCAGCTTACATCCGGGACAGCAAGAGACCCAGTACTTC